Each of the 5 T cell receptor beta chains below was sequenced from the same sample in a study of shared clonotypes between healthy human individuals. TCRdb's table, derived via immunoSEQ multiplex PCR, lists solely in-frame clones and lacks some. The sample contains about 2.3 million clones, around 90% of which appear only once. The specimen was naive CD4+ T cells from PBMCs. Subset specified: CD45RA+ positively selected. The receptors originated from a man aged 18 to 30 in good health. Some clones in this sample may be carry-over from other donors' samples.

The rearrangement uses TRBV6-1 and TRBJ2-7; D is ambiguous. V lost 6 bases to trimming and J lost 6 bases, with 18 bases between them. The V gene's germline CDR1 is MNHNS and CDR2 SASEGT. The CDR3 consists of 14 residues. The chain's CDR3 is CASRDVWDRGEQYF. In DNA form, the CDR3 reads TGTGCCAGCAGGGACGTCTGGGATCGAGGCGAGCAGTACTTC.

V and J are TRBV18 and TRBJ2-7; D gene unclear. Germline V CDR1 and CDR2: KGHSH, LQKENI. V was pared by 2 bases and J by 0 bases, with 8 bases between. This CDR3 spans 14 amino acids. CDR3 coding DNA: TGTGCCAGCTCACCATCTCGGTTCTCCTACGAGCAGTACTTC. This gives the protein CASSPSRFSYEQYF.

The gene calls are TRBV18 and TRBJ1-1; D is unresolved. This CDR3 is 16 amino acids long. V was cut by 3 bases and J by 0 bases, with 14 bases left in between. Germline lookup yields CDR1 KGHSH and CDR2 LQKENI. CDR3 DNA: TGTGCCAGCTCACCCCCCGGCCCCTTAATGAACACTGAAGCTTTCTTT. Its translation: CASSPPGPLMNTEAFF.

The rearrangement joins TRBV11-2 to TRBJ2-3; D is ambiguous. V was cut by 5 bases and J by 0 bases, with 12 bases left in between. This CDR3 region has 15 residues. In germline, CDR1 is SGHAT, CDR2 FQNNGV. CDR3 region: CASSPVWASTDTQYF. DNA for the CDR3: TGTGCCAGCAGCCCAGTGTGGGCCAGCACAGATACGCAGTATTTT.

The V call is TRBV2, the J call TRBJ1-2; D might be TRBD1 (5 bases). The V end lost 4 bases, the J end lost 10 bases, and 10 bases lay between the germline ends. CDR1 and CDR2 from the germline V gene are SNHLY and FYNNEI. This CDR3 has 11 residues. The CDR3 DNA follows: TGTGCCAGCAGTGCAGGGTACAACTACACCTTC. Amino acids: CASSAGYNYTF.